The clone carrying this T cell receptor (beta chain) came up many times. The antigen is unknown. Through a sample-barcoded 5' primer and a J-beta primer mix, a second PCR was run for roughly 7 to 12 cycles. TCRdb re-derived calls from the 5' RACE reads in MiXCR, one entry per CDR3 protein. This sample has 1.6 million or so distinct CDR3 sequences, with about 32% found just once. The record originates from a study of blood T cells in healthy people across ages. V lost 1 base and J lost 5; bases outside the gene matches: 5. The CDR3 is 15 amino acids. The germline gives CDR1 SGHTA, CDR2 FQGNSA. Study-wide findings and caveats: PBMCs were not sorted, which prevented a conclusive comparison of naive versus antigen-experienced cells.

PBMCs numbering at least 7 million were isolated per sample. This TCR derives from a woman in her twenties or thirties in good health. This rearrangement joins TRBV7-2 to TRBJ2-3; 8 bases line up with TRBD2. Sequences were obtained from blood. Here the CDR3 DNA reads TGTGCCAGCAGCTTAGGGGGACTAGGGTTAGATACGCAGTATTTT. Amino acid sequence: CASSLGGLGLDTQYF.